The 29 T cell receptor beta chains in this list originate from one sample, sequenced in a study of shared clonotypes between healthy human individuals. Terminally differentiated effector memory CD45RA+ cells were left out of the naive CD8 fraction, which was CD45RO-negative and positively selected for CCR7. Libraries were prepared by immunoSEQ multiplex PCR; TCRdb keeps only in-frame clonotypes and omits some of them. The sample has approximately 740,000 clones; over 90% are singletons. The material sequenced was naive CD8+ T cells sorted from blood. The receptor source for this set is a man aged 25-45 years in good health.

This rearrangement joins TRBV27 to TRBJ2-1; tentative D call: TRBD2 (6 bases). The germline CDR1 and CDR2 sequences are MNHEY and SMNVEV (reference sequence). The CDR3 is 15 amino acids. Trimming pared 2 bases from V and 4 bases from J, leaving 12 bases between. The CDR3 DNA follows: TGTGCCAGCAGTTTAGCGGGAAACCCGTACAATGAGCAGTTCTTC. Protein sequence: CASSLAGNPYNEQFF.

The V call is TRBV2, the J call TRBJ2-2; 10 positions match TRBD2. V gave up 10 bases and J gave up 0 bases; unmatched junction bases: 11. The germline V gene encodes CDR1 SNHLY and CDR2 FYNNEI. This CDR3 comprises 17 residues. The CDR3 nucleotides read TGTGCCACCCTCACAGAGAGCGGGAGGGCGAACACCGGGGAGCTGTTTTTT. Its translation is CATLTESGRANTGELFF.

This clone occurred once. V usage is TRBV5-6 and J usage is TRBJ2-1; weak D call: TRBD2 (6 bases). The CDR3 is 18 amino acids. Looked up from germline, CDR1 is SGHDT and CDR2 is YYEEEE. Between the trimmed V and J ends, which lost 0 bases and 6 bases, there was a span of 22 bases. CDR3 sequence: CASSLARGGARVGNEQFF. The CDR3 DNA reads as TGTGCCAGCAGCTTGGCCAGAGGAGGGGCCCGCGTGGGCAATGAGCAGTTCTTC.

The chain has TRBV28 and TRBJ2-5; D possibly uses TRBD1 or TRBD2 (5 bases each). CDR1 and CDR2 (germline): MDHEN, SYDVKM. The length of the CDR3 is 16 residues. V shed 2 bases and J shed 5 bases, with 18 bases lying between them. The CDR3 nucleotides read TGTGCCAGCAGTTTAGACCAGACAGCGAGAGGGGAGACCCAGTACTTC. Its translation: CASSLDQTARGETQYF.

DNA of the CDR3: TGTGCCAGCAGCCTCCGACAGGGGCAAACCGGGGAGCTGTTTTTT. Its translation: CASSLRQGQTGELFF. The chain carries TRBV7-9 and TRBJ2-2, with TRBD1 matching 8 bases. The CDR3 covers 15 residues. CDR1 is SEHNR, CDR2 FQNEAQ, per germline (reference sequence). V was clipped by 5 bases and J by 5 bases; unmatched bases: 7.

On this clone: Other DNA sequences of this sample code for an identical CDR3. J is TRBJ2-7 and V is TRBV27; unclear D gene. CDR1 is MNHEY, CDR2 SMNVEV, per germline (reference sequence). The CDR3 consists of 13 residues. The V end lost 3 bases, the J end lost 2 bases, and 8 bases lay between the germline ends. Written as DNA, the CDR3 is TGTGCCAGCAGTTTCGGCAGCACCTACGAGCAGTACTTC. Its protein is CASSFGSTYEQYF.

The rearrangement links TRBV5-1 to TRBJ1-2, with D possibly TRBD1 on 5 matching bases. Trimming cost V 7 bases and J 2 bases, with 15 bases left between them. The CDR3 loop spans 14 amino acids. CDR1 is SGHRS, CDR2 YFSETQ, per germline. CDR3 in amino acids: CASRDQGTNYGYTF. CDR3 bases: TGCGCCAGCCGAGACCAGGGTACCAACTATGGCTACACCTTC. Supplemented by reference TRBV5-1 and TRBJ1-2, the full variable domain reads KAGVTQTPRYLIKTRGQQVTLSCSPISGHRSVSWYQQTPGQGLQFLFEYFSETQRNKGNFPGRFSGRQFSNSRSEMNVSTLELGDSALYLCASRDQGTNYGYTFGSGTRLTVV.

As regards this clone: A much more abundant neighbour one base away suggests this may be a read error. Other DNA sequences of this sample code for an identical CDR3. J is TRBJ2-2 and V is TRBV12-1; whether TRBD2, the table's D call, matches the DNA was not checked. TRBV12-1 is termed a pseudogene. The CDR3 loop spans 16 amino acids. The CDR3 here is CASSSVAGEITGELFF. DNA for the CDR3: TGTGCCAGCAGCTCGGTAGCGGGAGAGATTACCGGGGAGCTGTTTTTT.

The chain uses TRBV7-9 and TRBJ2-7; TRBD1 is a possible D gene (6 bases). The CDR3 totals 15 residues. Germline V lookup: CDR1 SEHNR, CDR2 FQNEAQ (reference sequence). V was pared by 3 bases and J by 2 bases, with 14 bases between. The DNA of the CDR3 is TGTGCCAGCAGCTTTACAGGACAGACCCCCTACGAGCAGTACTTC. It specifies CASSFTGQTPYEQYF. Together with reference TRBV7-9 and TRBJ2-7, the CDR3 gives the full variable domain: DTGVSQNPRHKITKRGQNVTFRCDPISEHNRLYWYRQTLGQGPEFLTYFQNEAQLEKSRLLSDRFSAERPKGSFSTLEIQRTEQGDSAMYLCASSFTGQTPYEQYFGPGTRLTVT.

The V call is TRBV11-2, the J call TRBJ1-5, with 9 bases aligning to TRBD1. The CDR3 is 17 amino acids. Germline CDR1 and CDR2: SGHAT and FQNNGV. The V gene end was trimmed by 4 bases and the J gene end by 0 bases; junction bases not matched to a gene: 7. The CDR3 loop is CASSSHRGPRSNQPQHF. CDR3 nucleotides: TGTGCCAGCAGCTCACACAGGGGGCCACGTAGCAATCAGCCCCAGCATTTT.

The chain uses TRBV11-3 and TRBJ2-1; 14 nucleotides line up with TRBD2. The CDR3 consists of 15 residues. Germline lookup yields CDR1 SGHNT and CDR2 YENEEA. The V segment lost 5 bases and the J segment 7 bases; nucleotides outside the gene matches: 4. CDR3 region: CASSIRTSGRNEQFF. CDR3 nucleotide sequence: TGTGCCAGCAGCATCCGGACTAGCGGGAGGAATGAGCAGTTCTTC.

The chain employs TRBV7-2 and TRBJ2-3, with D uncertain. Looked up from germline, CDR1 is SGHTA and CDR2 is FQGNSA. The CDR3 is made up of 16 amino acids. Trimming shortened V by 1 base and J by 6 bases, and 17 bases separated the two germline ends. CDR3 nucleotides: TGTGCCAGCAGCTTAGAGGCCCCCGGATCGGCGGATACGCAGTATTTT. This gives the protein CASSLEAPGSADTQYF. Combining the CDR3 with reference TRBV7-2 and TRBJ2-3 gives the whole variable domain GAGVSQSPSNKVTEKGKDVELRCDPISGHTALYWYRQSLGQGLEFLIYFQGNSAPDKSGLPSDRFSAERTGGSVSTLTIQRTQQEDSAVYLCASSLEAPGSADTQYFGPGTRLTVL.

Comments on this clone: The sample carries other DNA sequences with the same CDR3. The DNA of the CDR3 is TGTGCCAGCAGCTTAAGCAAAAGCTCTGGAAACACCATATATTTT. Its protein is CASSLSKSSGNTIYF. The genes are TRBV11-2 and TRBJ1-3, with D hard to call. The CDR3 loop spans 15 amino acids. The V and J ends lost 2 bases and 0 bases respectively, with 8 bases between them. Germline V CDR1 and CDR2: SGHAT, FQNNGV.

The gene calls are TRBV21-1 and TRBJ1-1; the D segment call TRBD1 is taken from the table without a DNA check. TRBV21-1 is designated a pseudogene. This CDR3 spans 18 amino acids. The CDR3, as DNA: TGTGCCAGCAGCAAAGTCGGCATAAGGGGTAAAATGGACACTGAAGCTTTCTTT. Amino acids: CASSKVGIRGKMDTEAFF.

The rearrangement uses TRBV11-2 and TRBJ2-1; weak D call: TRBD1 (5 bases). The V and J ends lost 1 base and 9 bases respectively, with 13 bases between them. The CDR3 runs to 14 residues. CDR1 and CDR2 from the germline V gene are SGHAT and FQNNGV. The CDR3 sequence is CASSLGQGSSEQFF. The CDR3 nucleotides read TGTGCCAGCAGCTTAGGTCAGGGTTCAAGTGAGCAGTTCTTC.

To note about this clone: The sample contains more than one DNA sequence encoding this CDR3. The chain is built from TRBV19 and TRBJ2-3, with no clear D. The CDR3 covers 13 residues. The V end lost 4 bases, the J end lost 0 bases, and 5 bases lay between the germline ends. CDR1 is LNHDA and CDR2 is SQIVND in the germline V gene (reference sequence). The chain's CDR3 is CASSRASTDTQYF. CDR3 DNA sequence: TGTGCCAGTAGTAGGGCGAGCACAGATACGCAGTATTTT.

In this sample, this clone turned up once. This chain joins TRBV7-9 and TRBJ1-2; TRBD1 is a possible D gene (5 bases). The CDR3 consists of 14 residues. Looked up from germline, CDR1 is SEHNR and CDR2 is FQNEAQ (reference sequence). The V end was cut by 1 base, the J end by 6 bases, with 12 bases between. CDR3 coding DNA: TGTGCCAGCAGCTTAGGTTCAGGGAAGGATGGCTACACCTTC. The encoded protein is CASSLGSGKDGYTF.

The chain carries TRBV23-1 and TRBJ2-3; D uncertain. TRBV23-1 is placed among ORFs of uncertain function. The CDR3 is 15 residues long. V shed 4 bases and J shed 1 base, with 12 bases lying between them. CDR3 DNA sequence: TGCGCCAGCAGTCCGTACAAGGCACGCACAGATACGCAGTATTTT. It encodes CASSPYKARTDTQYF.

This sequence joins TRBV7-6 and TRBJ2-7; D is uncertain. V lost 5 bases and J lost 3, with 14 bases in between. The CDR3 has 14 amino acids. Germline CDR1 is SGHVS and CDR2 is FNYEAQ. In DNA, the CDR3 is TGTGCCAGCAGCGACGCGGCAGAAAGCTACGAGCAGTACTTC. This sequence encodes CASSDAAESYEQYF.

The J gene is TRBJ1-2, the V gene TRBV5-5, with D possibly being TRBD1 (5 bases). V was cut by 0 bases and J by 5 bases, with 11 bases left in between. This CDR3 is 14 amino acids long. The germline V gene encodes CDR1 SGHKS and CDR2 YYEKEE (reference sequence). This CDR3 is CASSLAQTEYGYTF. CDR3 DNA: TGTGCCAGCAGCTTGGCTCAGACAGAATATGGCTACACCTTC.

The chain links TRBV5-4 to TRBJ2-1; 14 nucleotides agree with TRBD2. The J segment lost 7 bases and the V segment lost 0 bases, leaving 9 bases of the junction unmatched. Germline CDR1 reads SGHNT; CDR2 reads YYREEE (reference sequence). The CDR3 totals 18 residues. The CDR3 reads CASSLAQGLAGVVNEQFF. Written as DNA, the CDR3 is TGTGCCAGCAGCTTGGCCCAGGGACTAGCGGGAGTGGTAAATGAGCAGTTCTTC.

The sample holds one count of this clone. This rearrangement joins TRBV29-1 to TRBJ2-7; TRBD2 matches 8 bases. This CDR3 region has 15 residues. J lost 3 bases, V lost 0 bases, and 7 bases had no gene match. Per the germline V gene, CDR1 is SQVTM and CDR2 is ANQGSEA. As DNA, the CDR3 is TGCAGCGTTGAAGATAGGGATAGCGGGAACTACGAGCAGTACTTC. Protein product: CSVEDRDSGNYEQYF.

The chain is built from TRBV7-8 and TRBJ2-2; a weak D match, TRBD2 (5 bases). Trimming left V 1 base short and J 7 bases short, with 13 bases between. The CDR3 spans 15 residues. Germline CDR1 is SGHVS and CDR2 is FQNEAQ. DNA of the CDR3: TGTGCCAGCAGCTTAGGGAACGAAGGAGGCGGGGAGCTGTTTTTT. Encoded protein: CASSLGNEGGGELFF. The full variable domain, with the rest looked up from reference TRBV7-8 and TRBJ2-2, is GAGVSQSPRYKVAKRGQDVALRCDPISGHVSLFWYQQALGQGPEFLTYFQNEAQLDKSGLPSDRFFAERPEGSVSTLKIQRTQQEDSAVYLCASSLGNEGGGELFFGEGSRLTVL.

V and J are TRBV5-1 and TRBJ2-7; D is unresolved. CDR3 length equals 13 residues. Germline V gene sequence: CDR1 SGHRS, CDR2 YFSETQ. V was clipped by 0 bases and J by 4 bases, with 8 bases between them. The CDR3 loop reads CASSLGAYYEQYF. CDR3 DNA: TGCGCCAGCAGCTTGGGGGCATATTACGAGCAGTACTTC.

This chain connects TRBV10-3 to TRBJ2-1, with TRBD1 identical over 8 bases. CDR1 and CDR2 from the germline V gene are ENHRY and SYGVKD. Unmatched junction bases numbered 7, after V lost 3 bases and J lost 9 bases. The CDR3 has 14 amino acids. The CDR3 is CAISDLKTGGEQFF. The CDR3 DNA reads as TGTGCCATCAGTGACCTCAAAACAGGGGGTGAGCAGTTCTTC.

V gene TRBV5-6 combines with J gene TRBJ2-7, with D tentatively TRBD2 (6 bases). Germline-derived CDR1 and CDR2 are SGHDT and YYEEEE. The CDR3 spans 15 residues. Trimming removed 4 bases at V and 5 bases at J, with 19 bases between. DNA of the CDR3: TGTGCCAGCAGCCGTAGACTAGTCAGTAACGACGAGCAGTACTTC. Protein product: CASSRRLVSNDEQYF.

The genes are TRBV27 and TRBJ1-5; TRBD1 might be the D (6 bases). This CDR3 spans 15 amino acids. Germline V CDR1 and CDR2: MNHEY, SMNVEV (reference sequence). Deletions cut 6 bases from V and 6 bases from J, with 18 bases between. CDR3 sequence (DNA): TGTGCCAGCAGAAGCGGGACATCTGCTATTCAGCCCCAGCATTTT. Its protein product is CASRSGTSAIQPQHF.

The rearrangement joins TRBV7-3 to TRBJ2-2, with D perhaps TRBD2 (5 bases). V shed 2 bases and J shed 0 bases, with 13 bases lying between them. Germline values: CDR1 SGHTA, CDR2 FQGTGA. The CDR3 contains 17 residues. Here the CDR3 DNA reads TGTGCCAGCAGCTTATCATTTGCGGGCTCGAACACCGGGGAGCTGTTTTTT. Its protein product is CASSLSFAGSNTGELFF.

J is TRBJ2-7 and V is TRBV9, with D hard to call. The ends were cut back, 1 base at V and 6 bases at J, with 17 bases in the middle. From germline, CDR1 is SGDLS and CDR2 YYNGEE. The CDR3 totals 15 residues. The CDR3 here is CASSVRTPNLGEQYF. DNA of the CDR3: TGTGCCAGCAGCGTAAGGACGCCCAATTTAGGCGAGCAGTACTTC.